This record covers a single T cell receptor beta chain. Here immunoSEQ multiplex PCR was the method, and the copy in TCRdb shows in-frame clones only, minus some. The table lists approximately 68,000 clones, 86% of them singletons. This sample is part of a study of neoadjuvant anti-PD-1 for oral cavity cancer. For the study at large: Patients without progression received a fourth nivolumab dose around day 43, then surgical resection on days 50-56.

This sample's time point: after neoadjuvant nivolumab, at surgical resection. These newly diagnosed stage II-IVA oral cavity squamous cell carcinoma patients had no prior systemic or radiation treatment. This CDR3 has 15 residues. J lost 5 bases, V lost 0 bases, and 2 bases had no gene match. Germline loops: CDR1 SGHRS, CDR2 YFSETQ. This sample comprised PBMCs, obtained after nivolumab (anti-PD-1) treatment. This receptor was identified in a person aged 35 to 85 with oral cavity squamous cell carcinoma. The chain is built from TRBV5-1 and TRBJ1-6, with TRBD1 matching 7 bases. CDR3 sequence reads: CASSLGQGHNSPLHF. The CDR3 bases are TGCGCCAGCAGCTTGGGACAGGGTCATAATTCACCCCTCCACTTT.